This TCR beta chain came from a study of cytomegalovirus exposure and HLA in healthy donors. Study as a whole: Tens of millions of unique TCRs from HLA-typed donors were held in an early release of data. Study-wide points: About 87% or about 30% of the time was how often most TCR beta V segments were productive, according to an earlier analysis. Another analysis was done later, and it associated around 16,000 TCR beta sequences with HLA alleles at 0.05 false discovery rate.

13 Jbeta primers and 60 Vbeta primers were used for the PCR. Sequencing used immunoSEQ multiplex PCR; TCRdb keeps in-frame clones, though not all of them. Recorded for this sample: 35,000 to 45,000 clones. Points on this clone: Its target is not known.

Source material: PBMCs. The clonotype was recovered from a man aged 25-40 years in good health and CMV-seronegative.

The CDR3 bases are TGTGCCAGCAGTGATGGGGGACATACCGGGGAGCTGTTTTTT. It encodes CASSDGGHTGELFF. The gene calls are TRBV6-4 and TRBJ2-2; maybe TRBD1 (6 bases). The CDR3 length is 14 residues. V lost 3 bases and J 5 bases, leaving 10 bases between the germline ends. The germline gives CDR1 MRHNA, CDR2 SNTAGT.